The 20 T cell receptor beta chains below come from one sample, sequenced in a study of blood T cells in healthy people across ages. For the second PCR, which ran for about 7 to 11 cycles, a sample-barcoded 5' primer and a J-beta primer mix were used. TCRdb itself ran the 5' RACE reads through MiXCR, one entry per CDR3 protein. The sample has some 760,000 distinct CDR3 sequences, roughly 25% seen once. The sample was also linked to a second study, of T cells of mothers and their children.

Sequencing was performed on blood. The source is a boy under 18 in good health.

CDR3 region: CASSQDLVQGRGDEQFF. CDR3 coding DNA: TGTGCCAGCAGCCAAGACCTGGTGCAGGGCAGGGGGGATGAGCAGTTCTTC. The rearrangement uses TRBV14 and TRBJ2-5; D perhaps matches TRBD1 (7 bases). The DNA matches TRBJ2-1 better at its end, which makes the J call doubtful. Germline V gene lookup returns CDR1 SGHDN and CDR2 FVKESK. This CDR3 has 17 residues.

The chain carries TRBV7-9 and TRBJ2-1; D remains ambiguous. Germline V lookup: CDR1 SEHNR, CDR2 FQNEAQ (reference sequence). V was pared by 4 bases and J by 3 bases, with 7 bases between. This CDR3 is 13 amino acids long. CDR3 DNA sequence: TGTGCCAGCAGCTCCAGGAACTACAATGAGCAGTTCTTC. The encoded protein is CASSSRNYNEQFF.

Regarding this clonotype: Since the CDR3 does not end with the conserved phenylalanine or tryptophan, this likely comes from a read error. The DNA is omitted, as the CDR3 cannot be located on it reliably, and the CDR3 follows TCRdb's listing. V usage is TRBV21-1 and J usage is TRBJ1-2. TRBV21-1 is classified as a pseudogene. Both ends counted, the CDR3 spans 12 residues. The chain's CDR3 is CASSRRRNGYTL.

This clonotype came up a few times. The chain employs TRBV5-1 and TRBJ2-1; TRBD2 agrees at 9 bases. The germline CDR1 and CDR2 sequences are SGHRS and YFSETQ. The CDR3 has 15 residues. V shed 1 base and J 4 bases; nucleotides not matched to a gene: 3. The CDR3 nucleotides are TGCGCCAGCAGCTTGTACACTAGCGGGTACAATGAGCAGTTCTTC. Its protein product is CASSLYTSGYNEQFF.

This chain uses TRBV9 with TRBJ2-7, with 8 bases aligning to TRBD1. The germline CDR1 and CDR2 sequences are SGDLS and YYNGEE. The CDR3 runs 17 residues. V lost 4 bases, J lost 1 base, and 13 bases stayed unmatched. The CDR3 nucleotides read TGTGCCAGCAGCCCAGGGGGCTTGACTAGGGTGTCCTACGAGCAGTACTTC. This encodes CASSPGGLTRVSYEQYF.

V and J are TRBV20-1 and TRBJ2-5; D call uncertain. The end of the DNA fits TRBJ2-7 better, so the J call may be wrong. The CDR3 covers 14 residues. Germline V CDR1 and CDR2: DFQATT, SNEGSKA (reference sequence). CDR3 coding DNA: TGCAGTGCTAAAGGAATGCAGGTCTCCTACGAGCAGTACTTC. Protein sequence: CSAKGMQVSYEQYF.

This chain uses TRBV3-1 with TRBJ2-3; D uncertain. The V gene lost 1 base and the J gene lost 7 bases, with 15 bases spanning the gap. The CDR3 contains 15 residues. Germline V CDR1 and CDR2: LGHDT, YNNKEL (reference sequence). CDR3 DNA: TGTGCCAGCAGCCAAGGGGTAATCGCGGTTAATACGCAGTATTTT. This gives the protein CASSQGVIAVNTQYF.

V usage is TRBV5-1 and J usage is TRBJ2-4; D is tentatively TRBD1 or TRBD2 (5 bases each). Looked up from germline, CDR1 is SGHRS and CDR2 is YFSETQ. V lost 0 bases, J lost 5 bases, and 9 bases lay in between. This CDR3 comprises 14 residues. CDR3: CASSLDGTENIQYF. CDR3 bases: TGCGCCAGCAGCTTGGATGGGACGGAAAACATTCAGTACTTC.

V gene TRBV6-6 combines with J gene TRBJ1-1; weak D call: TRBD1 (5 bases). V was pared by 7 bases and J by 7 bases, with 19 bases between. The length of the CDR3 is 14 residues. CDR1 is MNHNY and CDR2 is SVGAGI in the germline V gene (reference sequence). In nucleotides, the CDR3 is TGTGCCAGCATCGACCGACGACAGTCCTATGAAGCTTTCTTT. It codes for CASIDRRQSYEAFF.

V is TRBV4-1 and J is TRBJ2-5, with 10 bases fitting TRBD2. The CDR3 has 14 residues. Germline CDR1 and CDR2: MGHRA and YSYEKL. The V segment lost 3 bases and the J segment 6 bases; nucleotides outside the gene matches: 4. The DNA of the CDR3 is TGCGCCAGCAGCCAGGGACTAGCGAGCAAGACCCAGTACTTC. It specifies CASSQGLASKTQYF.

J is TRBJ2-4 and V is TRBV28; 8 positions agree with TRBD1. Looked up from germline, CDR1 is MDHEN and CDR2 is SYDVKM. This CDR3 spans 17 amino acids. V trimming: 5 bases; J trimming: 1 base; junction bases outside the gene matches: 10. The chain's CDR3 is CASSPRTGRLAKNIQYF. DNA of the CDR3: TGTGCCAGCAGTCCCAGGACAGGGAGGCTCGCCAAAAACATTCAGTACTTC. The full variable domain, rest sourced from reference TRBV28 and TRBJ2-4, is DVKVTQSSRYLVKRTGEKVFLECVQDMDHENMFWYRQDPGLGLRLIYFSYDVKMKEKGDIPEGYSVSREKKERFSLILESASTNQTSMYLCASSPRTGRLAKNIQYFGAGTRLSVL.

This clonotype was seen a single time. The V and J genes are TRBV28 and TRBJ1-1; TRBD1 might be the D (5 bases). This CDR3 is built from 14 residues. Germline V gene lookup returns CDR1 MDHEN and CDR2 SYDVKM. Trimming pared 4 bases from V and 5 bases from J, leaving 14 bases between. DNA of the CDR3: TGTGCCAGCAGTTCCAGGGATTTAAGGACTGAAGCTTTCTTT. As protein: CASSSRDLRTEAFF.

CDR3 nucleotide sequence: TGTGCCAGCAAAGGGGACGGTGAGCAGTTCTTC. It is translated as CASKGDGEQFF. The chain combines TRBV5-8 with TRBJ2-1; D is tentatively TRBD1 or TRBD2 (5 bases each). The CDR3 contains 11 residues. Germline CDR1 reads SGHTS; CDR2 reads YDEGEE. The V end was cut by 6 bases, the J end by 9 bases, with 10 bases between.

As for this clonotype: Relative to the germline gene, one junction end is altered; a read error may explain this. This sequence joins TRBV6-1 and TRBJ2-7; D perhaps matches TRBD1 (5 bases). CDR1 and CDR2 (germline): MNHNS, SASEGT. The CDR3 runs to 15 residues. CDR3 sequence reads: CASSKAQGLSYEQYF. The CDR3 DNA reads as TGTGCCAGCAGTAAAGCGCAGGGATTATCCTACGAGCAGTACTTC.

This rearrangement joins TRBV29-1 to TRBJ1-2; TRBD1 is a possible D gene (5 bases). There are 15 residues in the CDR3. Germline V lookup: CDR1 SQVTM, CDR2 ANQGSEA. V dropped 0 bases and J dropped 8 bases, with 19 bases sitting between them. The CDR3 reads CSVEDLSGPLPGYTF. CDR3 DNA: TGCAGCGTTGAAGATCTTTCGGGACCTCTTCCCGGCTACACCTTC. Combining the CDR3 with reference TRBV29-1 and TRBJ1-2 gives the whole variable domain SAVISQKPSRDICQRGTSLTIQCQVDSQVTMMFWYRQQPGQSLTLIATANQGSEATYESGFVIDKFPISRPNLTFSTLTVSNMSPEDSSIYLCSVEDLSGPLPGYTFGSGTRLTVV.

The J gene is TRBJ1-1, the V gene TRBV7-9, with a possible D match to TRBD1 (5 bases). The CDR3 is made up of 15 amino acids. The V end was cut by 3 bases, the J end by 4 bases, with 15 bases between. CDR1 is SEHNR and CDR2 is FQNEAQ in the germline V gene (reference sequence). CDR3 bases: TGTGCCAGCAGCTTGGGGGGAGAACTGGGCACTGAAGCTTTCTTT. Encoded protein: CASSLGGELGTEAFF. Together with reference TRBV7-9 and TRBJ1-1, the CDR3 gives the full variable domain: DTGVSQNPRHKITKRGQNVTFRCDPISEHNRLYWYRQTLGQGPEFLTYFQNEAQLEKSRLLSDRFSAERPKGSFSTLEIQRTEQGDSAMYLCASSLGGELGTEAFFGQGTRLTVV.

This clonotype was recorded a few times. This chain uses TRBV5-1 with TRBJ1-2, with D uncertain. The CDR3 runs 15 residues. Germline lookup yields CDR1 SGHRS and CDR2 YFSETQ. With 4 bases removed from V and 8 bases from J, the gap between germline ends came to 21 bases. CDR3 loop: CASSADTGSRGGYTF. CDR3 DNA: TGCGCCAGCAGCGCAGACACCGGGTCCCGAGGGGGCTACACCTTC.

Details on this clonotype: Its ends do not fully match the called genes, so a read error is possible. This chain joins TRBV20-1 and TRBJ1-5, with TRBD1 matching over 8 bases. Germline V gene data show CDR1 as DFQATT and CDR2 as SNEGSKA (reference sequence). The CDR3 spans 15 residues. Here the CDR3 reads CSARREDRDNHPQHF. The CDR3 DNA sequence: TGCAGTGCCCGCCGGGAGGACAGGGACAATCACCCCCAGCATTTT.

CDR3 sequence: CSASGRAVETQYF. The CDR3 DNA follows: TGCAGTGCTAGCGGGAGGGCCGTAGAGACCCAGTACTTC. The chain has TRBV20-1 and TRBJ2-5; 8 bases match TRBD2. Looked up from germline, CDR1 is DFQATT and CDR2 is SNEGSKA (reference sequence). The CDR3 consists of 13 residues. The V segment lost 3 bases and the J segment 4 bases; nucleotides outside the gene matches: 4.

The rearrangement uses TRBV29-1 and TRBJ2-5; 8 bases match TRBD1. The DNA matches TRBJ2-1 better at its end, which makes the J call doubtful. The CDR3 runs to 14 residues. CDR1 and CDR2 from the germline V gene are SQVTM and ANQGSEA. The CDR3 spells CSVEAPDRGDEQFF. CDR3 nucleotides: TGCAGCGTTGAAGCCCCCGACAGGGGCGATGAGCAGTTCTTC.